This T cell receptor (beta chain) was identified in a study of T cell repertoires in cytomegalovirus infection. About the research overall: Matching HLA type and CMV infection were both indicated by public TCR beta signatures.

This clonotype was detected many times. Its antigen remains unidentified. The CDR3 runs to 18 residues. V shed 5 bases and J 1 base; nucleotides not matched to a gene: 17. Germline assignment: CDR1 SEHNR and CDR2 FQNEAQ (reference sequence). Study-level points and caveats: What dominated the ex vivo response were HLA-C-restricted CMV-specific TCR beta clonotypes.

In TCRdb, the reads were re-called with MiXCR into one record per CDR3 protein. Here the sample spans 560,000 or so distinct CDR3 sequences, about 15% being singletons. Sequencing was done on a sample of CD8+ T cells from PBMCs. The clonotype comes from a human donor in good health (CMV status not recorded). Some clones in this sample may be carry-over from other donors' samples. This chain uses TRBV7-9 with TRBJ2-7; TRBD1 matches at 7 bases. CDR3 in amino acids: CASSALRVIGGNSYEQYF. The CDR3, as DNA: TGTGCCAGCAGCGCTCTCCGGGTGATAGGGGGCAATTCCTACGAGCAGTACTTC.